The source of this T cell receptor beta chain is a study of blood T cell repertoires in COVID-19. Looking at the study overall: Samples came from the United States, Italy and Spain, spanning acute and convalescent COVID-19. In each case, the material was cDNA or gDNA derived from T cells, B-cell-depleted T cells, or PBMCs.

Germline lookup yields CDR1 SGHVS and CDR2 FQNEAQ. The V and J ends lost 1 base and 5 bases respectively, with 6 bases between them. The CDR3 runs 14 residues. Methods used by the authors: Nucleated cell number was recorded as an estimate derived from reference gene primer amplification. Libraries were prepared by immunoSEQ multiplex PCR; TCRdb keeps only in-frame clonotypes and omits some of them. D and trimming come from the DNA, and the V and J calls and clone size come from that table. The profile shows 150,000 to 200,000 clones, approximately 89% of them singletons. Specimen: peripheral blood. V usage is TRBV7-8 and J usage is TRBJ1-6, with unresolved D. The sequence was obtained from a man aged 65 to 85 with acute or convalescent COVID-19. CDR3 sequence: CASSLGQNNSPLHF. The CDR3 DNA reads TGTGCCAGCAGCTTAGGTCAGAATAATTCACCCCTCCACTTT.